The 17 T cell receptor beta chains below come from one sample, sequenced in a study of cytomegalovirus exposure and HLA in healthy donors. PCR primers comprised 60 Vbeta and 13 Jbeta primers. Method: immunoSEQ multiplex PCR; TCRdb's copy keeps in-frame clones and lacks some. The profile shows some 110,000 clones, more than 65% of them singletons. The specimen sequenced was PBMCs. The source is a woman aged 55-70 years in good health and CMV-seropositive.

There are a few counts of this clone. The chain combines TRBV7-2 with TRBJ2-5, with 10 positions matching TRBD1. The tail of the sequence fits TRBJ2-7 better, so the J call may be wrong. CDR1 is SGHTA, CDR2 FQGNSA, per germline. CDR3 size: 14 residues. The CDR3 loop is CASSSDRGAYEQYF. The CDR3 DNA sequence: TGTGCCAGCAGCTCGGACAGGGGGGCCTACGAGCAGTACTTC.

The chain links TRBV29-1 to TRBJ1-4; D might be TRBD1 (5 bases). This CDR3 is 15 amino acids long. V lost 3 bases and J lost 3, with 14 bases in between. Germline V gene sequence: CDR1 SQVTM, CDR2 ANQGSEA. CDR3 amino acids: CSVDLSGGANEKLFF. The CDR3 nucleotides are TGCAGCGTTGATCTTTCCGGGGGAGCTAATGAAAAACTGTTTTTT.

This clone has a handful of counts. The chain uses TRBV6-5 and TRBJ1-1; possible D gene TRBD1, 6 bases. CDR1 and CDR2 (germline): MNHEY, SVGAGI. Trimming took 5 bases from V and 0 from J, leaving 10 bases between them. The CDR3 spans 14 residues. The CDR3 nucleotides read TGTGCCAGCAGTCGGGACACTGTGAACACTGAAGCTTTCTTT. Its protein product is CASSRDTVNTEAFF.

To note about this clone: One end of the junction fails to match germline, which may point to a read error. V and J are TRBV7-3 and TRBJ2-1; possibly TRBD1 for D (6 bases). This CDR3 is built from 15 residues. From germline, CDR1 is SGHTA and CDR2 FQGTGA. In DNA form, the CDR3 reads TGTGCCAGCAGCGTAACCGGGACAACCTACAATGAGCAGTTCTTC. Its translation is CASSVTGTTYNEQFF. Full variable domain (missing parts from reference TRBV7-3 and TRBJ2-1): GAGVSQTPSNKVTEKGKYVELRCDPISGHTALYWYRQSLGQGPEFLIYFQGTGAADDSGLPNDRFFAVRPEGSVSTLKIQRTERGDSAVYLCASSVTGTTYNEQFFGPGTRLTVL.

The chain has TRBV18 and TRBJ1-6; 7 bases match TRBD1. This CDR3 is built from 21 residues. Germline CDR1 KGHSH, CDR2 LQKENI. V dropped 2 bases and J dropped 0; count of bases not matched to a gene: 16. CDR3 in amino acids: CASSPLPGGTPGDSYNSPLHF. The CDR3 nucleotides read TGTGCCAGCTCACCATTGCCAGGGGGAACTCCGGGGGACTCCTATAATTCACCCCTCCACTTT.

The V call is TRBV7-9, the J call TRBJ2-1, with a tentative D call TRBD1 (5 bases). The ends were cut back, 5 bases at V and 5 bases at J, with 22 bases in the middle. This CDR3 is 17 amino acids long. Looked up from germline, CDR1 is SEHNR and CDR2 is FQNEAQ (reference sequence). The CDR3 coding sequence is TGTGCCAGCAGCCCCCCTATTATAAAGGGGCCCGACAATGAGCAGTTCTTC. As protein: CASSPPIIKGPDNEQFF.

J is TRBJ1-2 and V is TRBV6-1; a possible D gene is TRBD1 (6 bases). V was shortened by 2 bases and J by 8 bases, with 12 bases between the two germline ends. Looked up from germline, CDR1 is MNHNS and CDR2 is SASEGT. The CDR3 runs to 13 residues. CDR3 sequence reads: CASSERTARGYTF. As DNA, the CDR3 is TGTGCCAGCAGTGAAAGGACAGCCCGCGGCTACACCTTC.

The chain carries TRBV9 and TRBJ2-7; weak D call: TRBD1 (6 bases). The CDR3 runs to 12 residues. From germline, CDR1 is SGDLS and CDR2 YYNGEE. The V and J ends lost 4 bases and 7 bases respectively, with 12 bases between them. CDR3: CASSLGRGEQYF. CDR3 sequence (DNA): TGTGCCAGCAGCTTAGGTAGGGGGGAGCAGTACTTC.

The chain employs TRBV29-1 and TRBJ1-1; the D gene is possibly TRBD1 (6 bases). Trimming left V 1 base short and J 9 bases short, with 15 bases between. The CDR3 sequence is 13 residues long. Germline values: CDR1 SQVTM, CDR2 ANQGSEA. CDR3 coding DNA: TGCAGCGTTGAAGCCTATGAGGGGGTGAAAGCTTTCTTT. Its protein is CSVEAYEGVKAFF.

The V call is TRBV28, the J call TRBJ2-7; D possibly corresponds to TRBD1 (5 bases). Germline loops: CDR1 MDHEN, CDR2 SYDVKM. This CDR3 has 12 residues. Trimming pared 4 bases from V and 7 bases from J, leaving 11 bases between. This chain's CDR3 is CASSSQGGEQYF. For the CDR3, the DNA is TGTGCCAGCAGTTCCCAGGGTGGGGAGCAGTACTTC. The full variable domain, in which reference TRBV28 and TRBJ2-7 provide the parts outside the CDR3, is DVKVTQSSRYLVKRTGEKVFLECVQDMDHENMFWYRQDPGLGLRLIYFSYDVKMKEKGDIPEGYSVSREKKERFSLILESASTNQTSMYLCASSSQGGEQYFGPGTRLTVT.

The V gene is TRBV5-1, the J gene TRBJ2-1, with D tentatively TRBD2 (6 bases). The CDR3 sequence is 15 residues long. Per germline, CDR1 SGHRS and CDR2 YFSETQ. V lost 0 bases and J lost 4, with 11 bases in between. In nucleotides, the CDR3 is TGCGCCAGCAGCTTGGCCGGGGGTGGGTACAATGAGCAGTTCTTC. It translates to CASSLAGGGYNEQFF.

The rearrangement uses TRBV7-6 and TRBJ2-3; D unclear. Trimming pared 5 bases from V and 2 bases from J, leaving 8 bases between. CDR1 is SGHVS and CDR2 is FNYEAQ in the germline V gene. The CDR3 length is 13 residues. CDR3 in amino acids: CASSADNTDTQYF. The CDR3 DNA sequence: TGTGCCAGCAGCGCTGACAACACAGATACGCAGTATTTT.

CDR3 amino acids: CASSLGLYYEQYF. In nucleotides, the CDR3 is TGTGCCAGCAGCTTAGGACTTTACTACGAGCAGTACTTC. This sequence joins TRBV7-9 and TRBJ2-7; the D is unclear. The length of the CDR3 is 13 residues. Germline V gives CDR1 SEHNR, CDR2 FQNEAQ (reference sequence). V gave up 1 base and J gave up 3 bases, with 7 bases separating them. The full variable domain, in which reference TRBV7-9 and TRBJ2-7 provide the parts outside the CDR3, is DTGVSQNPRHKITKRGQNVTFRCDPISEHNRLYWYRQTLGQGPEFLTYFQNEAQLEKSRLLSDRFSAERPKGSFSTLEIQRTEQGDSAMYLCASSLGLYYEQYFGPGTRLTVT.

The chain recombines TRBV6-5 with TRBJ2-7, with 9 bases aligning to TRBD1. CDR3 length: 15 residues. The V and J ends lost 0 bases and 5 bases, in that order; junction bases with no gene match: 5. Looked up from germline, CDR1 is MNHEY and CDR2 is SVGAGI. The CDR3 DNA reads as TGTGCCAGCAGTTACTCGGGACAGGGTTATCACGAGCAGTACTTC. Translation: CASSYSGQGYHEQYF.

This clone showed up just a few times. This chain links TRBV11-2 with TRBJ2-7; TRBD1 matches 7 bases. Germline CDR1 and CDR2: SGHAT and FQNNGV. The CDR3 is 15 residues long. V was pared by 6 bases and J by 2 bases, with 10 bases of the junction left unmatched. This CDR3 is CASRSIQGYPYEQYF. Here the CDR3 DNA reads TGTGCCAGCAGGTCAATACAGGGGTACCCCTACGAGCAGTACTTC.

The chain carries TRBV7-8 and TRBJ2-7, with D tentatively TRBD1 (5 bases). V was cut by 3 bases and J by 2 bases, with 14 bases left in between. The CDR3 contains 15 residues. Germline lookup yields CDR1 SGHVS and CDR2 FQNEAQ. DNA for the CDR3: TGTGCCAGCAGCTTCGTCCAGGGCGGCACCTACGAGCAGTACTTC. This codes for CASSFVQGGTYEQYF.

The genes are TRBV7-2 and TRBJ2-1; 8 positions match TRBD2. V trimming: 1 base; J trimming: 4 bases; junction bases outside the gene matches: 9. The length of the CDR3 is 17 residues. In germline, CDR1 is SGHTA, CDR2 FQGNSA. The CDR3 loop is CASSLGSGALTYNEQFF. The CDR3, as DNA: TGTGCCAGCAGCTTAGGTAGCGGGGCCCTCACTTACAATGAGCAGTTCTTC.